This TCR beta chain came from a study of T-cell memory formation after mild COVID-19. The CDR3 has 15 residues. Germline V gives CDR1 SGHNT, CDR2 YYREEE (reference sequence). With 5 bases clipped from V and 7 bases from J, the junction kept 7 bases outside the gene matches. A single record per CDR3 protein comes from TCRdb applying MiXCR to the 5' RACE reads. The repertoire includes 150,000 to 200,000 distinct CDR3 sequences, around a third of them detected once, and 12% sits in the top ten. The V gene is TRBV5-4, the J gene TRBJ2-1; 12 positions agree with TRBD2. Input material: PBMCs or a T cell subset sorted from them (not recorded which). This sequence was found in an adult woman who had mild COVID-19 (a few samples of this study predate the infection). Cell type and time point are not known. The CDR3 here is CASSSWTSGENEQFF. The CDR3 DNA follows: TGTGCCAGCAGTTCCTGGACTAGCGGGGAAAATGAGCAGTTCTTC.